The present TCR beta chain was sequenced within a study of T cell responses to AZD1222 COVID-19 vaccine. Notes on this clone: Its antigen is unidentified.

The repertoire was sequenced with immunoSEQ multiplex PCR; TCRdb's copy has only in-frame clones and lacks some. The data show about 67,000 clones, with 83% seen just once and roughly 6.5% held by the top ten. This CDR3 is 12 amino acids long. CDR1 and CDR2 (germline): SQVTM, ANQGSEA. V dropped 7 bases and J dropped 6; count of bases not matched to a gene: 5. Regarding the study as a whole: Variant regions that are unmutated are reportedly the target of nearly half of spike-specific TCRs.

The J gene is TRBJ2-7, the V gene TRBV29-1; TRBD1 matches 11 bases. The source material was peripheral blood, sampled 28 days after the second AZD1222 dose. The TCR was taken from an adult who received the AZD1222 COVID-19 vaccine. CDR3 bases: TGCAGCGCCGGACAGGGGGCGACCGAGCAGTACTTC. Translating it yields CSAGQGATEQYF.